The 12 T cell receptor beta chains below all came from one sample that was sequenced in a study of blood T cell repertoires in COVID-19. Sequencing used immunoSEQ multiplex PCR; TCRdb keeps in-frame clones, though not all of them. The table records around 270,000 clones, about four fifths of them present only once. Source material: peripheral blood. These receptors were obtained from a woman aged 35 to 49 who had recovered from COVID-19.

The chain carries TRBV11-2 and TRBJ2-2, with 9 bases aligning to TRBD2. CDR3 length: 16 residues. The V and J ends lost 5 bases and 2 bases, in that order; junction bases with no gene match: 6. Germline assignment: CDR1 SGHAT and CDR2 FQNNGV. The CDR3 coding sequence is TGTGCCAGCAGCCGAGGAGCGGGGGGTAACACCGGGGAGCTGTTTTTT. Protein sequence: CASSRGAGGNTGELFF.

This clone appeared a few times. Other DNA sequences of this sample code for an identical CDR3. The chain has TRBV5-1 and TRBJ2-1; 10 nucleotides agree with TRBD2. The CDR3 has 15 amino acids. The ends lost 2 bases at V and 6 bases at J; junction bases unmatched: 5. Germline CDR1 reads SGHRS; CDR2 reads YFSETQ. Written as DNA, the CDR3 is TGCGCCAGCAGCTTAGGTAGCGGGGGGTTCAATGAGCAGTTCTTC. This gives the protein CASSLGSGGFNEQFF.

The V and J genes are TRBV3-1 (or the pseudogene TRBV3-2) and TRBJ2-3, with D unclear. V lost 5 bases to trimming and J lost 5 bases, with 11 bases between them. Looked up from germline, CDR1 is LGHDT and CDR2 is YNNKEL (reference sequence). The CDR3 extends over 13 amino acids. The CDR3 spells CASSKPPGDTQYF. CDR3 DNA: TGTGCCAGCAGCAAGCCCCCGGGAGATACGCAGTATTTT.

V is TRBV2 and J is TRBJ1-6, with D perhaps TRBD1 (5 bases). The ends were cut back, 7 bases at V and 7 bases at J, with 11 bases in the middle. The germline CDR1 and CDR2 sequences are SNHLY and FYNNEI. The CDR3 runs to 13 residues. In DNA form, the CDR3 reads TGTGCCAGCACCGTGGGGCCGAATTCACCCCTCCACTTT. Its translation: CASTVGPNSPLHF.

The V and J genes are TRBV28 and TRBJ1-4, with 8 bases that match TRBD1. The CDR3 has 15 amino acids. CDR1 and CDR2 (germline): MDHEN, SYDVKM. V dropped 5 bases and J dropped 7; count of bases not matched to a gene: 9. CDR3: CASSQNRGLGEKLFF. DNA of the CDR3: TGTGCCAGCAGTCAAAACAGGGGGTTGGGTGAAAAACTGTTTTTT. Drawing the rest from reference TRBV28 and TRBJ1-4, the complete variable domain is DVKVTQSSRYLVKRTGEKVFLECVQDMDHENMFWYRQDPGLGLRLIYFSYDVKMKEKGDIPEGYSVSREKKERFSLILESASTNQTSMYLCASSQNRGLGEKLFFGSGTQLSVL.

V usage is TRBV5-1 and J usage is TRBJ2-5, with D hard to call. This CDR3 comprises 14 residues. Germline CDR1 and CDR2: SGHRS and YFSETQ. The V end was cut by 2 bases, the J end by 1 base, with 9 bases between. CDR3 sequence (DNA): TGCGCCAGCAGCTTATTGGGCACCCAAGAGACCCAGTACTTC. Translating it yields CASSLLGTQETQYF.

This rearrangement joins TRBV7-6 to TRBJ1-3, with 7 positions matching TRBD1. With V trimmed by 6 bases and J by 4 bases, 9 bases remained unmatched. This CDR3 region has 15 residues. Germline loops: CDR1 SGHVS, CDR2 FNYEAQ. The CDR3 loop is CASRPTTGFGNTIYF. The CDR3 DNA is TGTGCCAGCAGGCCCACGACAGGGTTCGGAAACACCATATATTTT.

The rearrangement uses TRBV11-3 and TRBJ1-2; tentatively, D is TRBD1 (5 bases). Trimming shortened V by 5 bases and J by 5 bases, and 18 bases separated the two germline ends. The CDR3 is 15 amino acids. The germline V gene encodes CDR1 SGHNT and CDR2 YENEEA. CDR3 DNA: TGTGCCAGCAGCGGGGGGGACTGGAGAGTTTATGGCTACACCTTC. Residues: CASSGGDWRVYGYTF. Full variable domain (remainder filled in from reference TRBV11-3 and TRBJ1-2): EAGVVQSPRYKIIEKKQPVAFWCNPISGHNTLYWYLQNLGQGPELLIRYENEEAVDDSQLPKDRFSAERLKGVDSTLKIQPAELGDSAVYLCASSGGDWRVYGYTFGSGTRLTVV.

This sequence joins TRBV6-5 and TRBJ1-2; 9 nucleotides match TRBD1. Germline V CDR1 and CDR2: MNHEY, SVGAGI. The CDR3 runs to 15 residues. V was pared by 0 bases and J by 2 bases, with 1 base of the junction left unmatched. The CDR3 region is CASSYSGQGNYGYTF. DNA for the CDR3: TGTGCCAGCAGTTACTCCGGACAGGGGAACTATGGCTACACCTTC.

The chain links TRBV2 to TRBJ2-7; TRBD1 aligns across 10 bases. The CDR3 is 15 residues long. Germline CDR1 SNHLY, CDR2 FYNNEI. Trimming at V came to 6 bases and at J to 4 bases, leaving 9 bases not matched to a gene. The CDR3 sequence is CASSSGQGQWYEQYF. CDR3 DNA: TGTGCCAGCAGCTCGGGACAGGGGCAATGGTACGAGCAGTACTTC.

The rearrangement joins TRBV30 to TRBJ1-5; D is unclear. CDR3 size: 14 residues. V lost 1 base and J lost 1, with 8 bases in between. Germline CDR1 and CDR2: GTSNPN and SVGIG (reference sequence). The chain's CDR3 is CAWSGGVSNQPQHF. The CDR3 coding sequence is TGTGCCTGGAGTGGAGGCGTCAGCAATCAGCCCCAGCATTTT. Full variable domain (rest looked up from reference TRBV30 and TRBJ1-5): SQTIHQWPATLVQPVGSPLSLECTVEGTSNPNLYWYRQAAGRGLQLLFYSVGIGQISSEVPQNLSASRPQDRQFILSSKKLLLSDSGFYLCAWSGGVSNQPQHFGDGTRLSIL.

V gene TRBV28 combines with J gene TRBJ1-6, with TRBD1 as a possible D gene (5 bases). The V gene's germline CDR1 is MDHEN and CDR2 SYDVKM. Trimming cost V 7 bases and J 7 bases, with 8 bases left between them. The CDR3 is 12 residues long. The CDR3 loop is CASNRQNSPLHF. The CDR3 DNA is TGTGCCAGCAATCGACAGAATTCACCCCTCCACTTT.